The 21 T cell receptor beta chains reported below all come from one sample, sequenced in a study of response to subunit inactivated influenza vaccine. One entry per CDR3 protein results from TCRdb running MiXCR on the RT-PCR reads. The sample gives about 650,000 distinct CDR3 sequences, 14% of which show up once; 7.5% to 8% is in the top ten. Source: PBMCs from blood, taken roughly 15 days before vaccination. These receptors all stem from a middle-aged man who received an inactivated influenza vaccine.

The chain has TRBV28 and TRBJ1-1; TRBD1 might be the D (6 bases). The CDR3 covers 15 residues. Germline values: CDR1 MDHEN, CDR2 SYDVKM. V lost 4 bases and J lost 3, with 15 bases in between. In DNA, the CDR3 is TGTGCCAGCAGTTCCACAGGGAGGTCGGACACTGAAGCTTTCTTT. Translating gives CASSSTGRSDTEAFF. Together with reference TRBV28 and TRBJ1-1, the CDR3 gives the full variable domain: DVKVTQSSRYLVKRTGEKVFLECVQDMDHENMFWYRQDPGLGLRLIYFSYDVKMKEKGDIPEGYSVSREKKERFSLILESASTNQTSMYLCASSSTGRSDTEAFFGQGTRLTVV.

This clonotype was detected many times. The rearrangement joins TRBV29-1 to TRBJ2-4, with a tentative D call TRBD2 (5 bases). Trimming left V 4 bases short and J 7 bases short, with 23 bases between. Looked up from germline, CDR1 is SQVTM and CDR2 is ANQGSEA. This CDR3 region has 16 residues. CDR3 DNA sequence: TGCAGCGTTGTTCTAGCCGTGTCTGGGTTGGAGAACATTCAGTACTTC. Protein: CSVVLAVSGLENIQYF.

This clonotype was seen a handful of times. The chain is built from TRBV6-2 or TRBV6-3 and TRBJ1-1; possibly TRBD1 for D (5 bases). Per germline, CDR1 MNHEY and CDR2 SVGEGT. This CDR3 has 13 residues. V lost 4 bases and J lost 4, with 10 bases in between. CDR3 sequence reads: CASSWDGVTEAFF. CDR3 DNA sequence: TGTGCCAGCAGTTGGGACGGGGTCACTGAAGCTTTCTTT.

The rearrangement uses TRBV5-4 and TRBJ2-3; TRBD2 agrees at 12 bases. This CDR3 contains 16 residues. Germline values: CDR1 SGHNT, CDR2 YYREEE (reference sequence). The V gene end was trimmed by 4 bases and the J gene end by 5 bases; junction bases not matched to a gene: 8. The CDR3 sequence: CASSILLAGGVDTQYF. CDR3 coding DNA: TGTGCCAGCAGCATATTACTAGCGGGAGGTGTAGATACGCAGTATTTT.

This chain connects TRBV7-9 to TRBJ2-1; 8 bases map to TRBD1. Germline V gene lookup returns CDR1 SEHNR and CDR2 FQNEAQ (reference sequence). With 5 bases clipped from V and 8 bases from J, the junction kept 5 bases outside the gene matches. This CDR3 has 13 amino acids. For the CDR3, the DNA is TGTGCCAGCAGCGCGACAGGGGCATATGAGCAGTTCTTC. Amino acid sequence: CASSATGAYEQFF.

The chain combines TRBV5-1 with TRBJ2-7; D gene unclear. Trimming removed 0 bases at V and 4 bases at J, with 11 bases between. The CDR3 loop spans 14 amino acids. The V gene's germline CDR1 is SGHRS and CDR2 YFSETQ. Here the CDR3 DNA reads TGCGCCAGCAGCTTGGGGCTAGACCCTTACGAGCAGTACTTC. Translation: CASSLGLDPYEQYF. The variable domain in full, completed from reference TRBV5-1 and TRBJ2-7, reads KAGVTQTPRYLIKTRGQQVTLSCSPISGHRSVSWYQQTPGQGLQFLFEYFSETQRNKGNFPGRFSGRQFSNSRSEMNVSTLELGDSALYLCASSLGLDPYEQYFGPGTRLTVT.

The rearrangement joins TRBV2 to TRBJ2-5; tentative D call: TRBD2 (6 bases). The CDR3 is 14 amino acids. Germline values: CDR1 SNHLY, CDR2 FYNNEI. Trimming took off 4 bases at V and 5 bases at J, with 14 bases between the two ends. This chain's CDR3 is CASSVGGEGETQYF. CDR3 in DNA: TGTGCCAGCAGTGTCGGGGGAGAGGGCGAGACCCAGTACTTC.

This clonotype was seen more than once but under ten times. The chain uses TRBV5-1 and TRBJ1-4; TRBD1 matches at 9 bases. From germline, CDR1 is SGHRS and CDR2 YFSETQ. J was trimmed by 8 bases and V by 4 bases; bases with no gene match: 12. The CDR3 totals 16 residues. The CDR3 protein is CASSTAPQGANEKLFF. The DNA for the CDR3 is TGCGCCAGCAGCACCGCGCCACAGGGGGCGAACGAAAAACTGTTTTTT.

This clonotype occurred a few times. The V and J genes are TRBV5-6 and TRBJ1-1; D may be TRBD1 (6 bases). The CDR3 spans 14 residues. Looked up from germline, CDR1 is SGHDT and CDR2 is YYEEEE. V lost 5 bases and J lost 4, with 15 bases in between. CDR3 sequence: CASSNRQVFTEAFF. The DNA for the CDR3 is TGTGCCAGCAGTAACCGACAGGTTTTCACTGAAGCTTTCTTT.

The chain uses TRBV24-1 and TRBJ2-5, with D perhaps TRBD1 (6 bases). The germline gives CDR1 KGHDR, CDR2 SFDVKD. Trimming cost V 4 bases and J 1 base, with 12 bases left between them. The CDR3 runs to 15 residues. The CDR3 nucleotides are TGTGCCACCAGTGAACCCGGGACATCCCAAGAGACCCAGTACTTC. This gives the protein CATSEPGTSQETQYF.

V gene TRBV13 combines with J gene TRBJ2-3; no firm D call. The CDR3 length is 19 residues. The V gene's germline CDR1 is PRHDT and CDR2 FYEKMQ (reference sequence). Deletions cut 4 bases from V and 3 bases from J, with 26 bases between. The DNA of the CDR3 is TGTGCCAGCAGCTCTCGAACCACATCCCGGGCCTACGGGACAGATACGCAGTATTTT. It translates to CASSSRTTSRAYGTDTQYF.

This clonotype turned up a few times. The CDR3: CASSVAGNTIYF. CDR3 bases: TGTGCCAGCAGCGTAGCTGGAAACACCATATATTTT. This rearrangement joins TRBV9 to TRBJ1-3; no definite D call. The CDR3 is 12 amino acids. CDR1 SGDLS and CDR2 YYNGEE come from the germline V gene. Trimming stripped 0 bases from V and 2 bases from J, with 0 bases between.

This clonotype was counted between two and nine times. The V call is TRBV7-6, the J call TRBJ2-1; D possibly corresponds to TRBD2 (5 bases). The CDR3 is 15 residues long. Between the trimmed V and J ends, which lost 5 bases and 6 bases, there was a span of 17 bases. Looked up from germline, CDR1 is SGHVS and CDR2 is FNYEAQ. The CDR3 loop is CASSPSGVYPNEQFF. CDR3 sequence (DNA): TGTGCCAGCAGCCCGTCCGGGGTCTACCCCAATGAGCAGTTCTTC. Complete variable domain (other parts from reference TRBV7-6 and TRBJ2-1): GAGVSQSPRYKVTKRGQDVALRCDPISGHVSLYWYRQALGQGPEFLTYFNYEAQQDKSGLPNDRFSAERPEGSISTLTIQRTEQRDSAMYRCASSPSGVYPNEQFFGPGTRLTVL.

This clonotype was observed many times. The V gene is TRBV6-5, the J gene TRBJ1-1; D is uncertain. Germline loops: CDR1 MNHEY, CDR2 SVGAGI. V lost 0 bases and J lost 0, with 5 bases in between. CDR3 length equals 14 residues. In DNA, the CDR3 is TGTGCCAGCAGTTACTCAGGGCTGAACACTGAAGCTTTCTTT. Translating it yields CASSYSGLNTEAFF.

This clonotype came up many times. The chain joins TRBV30 to TRBJ2-2; TRBD2 aligns across 7 bases. V was clipped by 2 bases and J by 6 bases; unmatched bases: 6. The germline V gene has CDR1 GTSNPN and CDR2 SVGIG (reference sequence). This CDR3 contains 14 residues. The CDR3 loop is CAWSLAEPAGELFF. Written as DNA, the CDR3 is TGTGCCTGGAGTCTAGCGGAACCGGCCGGGGAGCTGTTTTTT.

The chain employs TRBV7-9 and TRBJ2-3; the D gene is possibly TRBD2 (5 bases). V lost 2 bases to trimming and J lost 0 bases, with 9 bases between them. The CDR3 loop spans 15 amino acids. Looked up from germline, CDR1 is SEHNR and CDR2 is FQNEAQ (reference sequence). Here the CDR3 DNA reads TGTGCCAGCAGCTTACGCGGACTTAGCACAGATACGCAGTATTTT. Translation: CASSLRGLSTDTQYF.

This clonotype was counted many times. V and J are TRBV5-6 and TRBJ1-2, with unresolved D. Trimming removed 0 bases at V and 4 bases at J, with 7 bases between. Germline values: CDR1 SGHDT, CDR2 YYEEEE. CDR3 length: 13 amino acids. Here the CDR3 DNA reads TGTGCCAGCAGCTTGGACACCCCCTATGGCTACACCTTC. Translating it yields CASSLDTPYGYTF.

Only a few counts were recorded for this clonotype. The chain is built from TRBV5-6 and TRBJ2-5; TRBD2 agrees at 8 bases. J lost 1 base, V lost 3 bases, and 8 bases had no gene match. Germline values: CDR1 SGHDT, CDR2 YYEEEE. The CDR3 extends over 16 amino acids. The CDR3 sequence is CASSYILREVQETQYF. DNA of the CDR3: TGTGCCAGCAGCTACATTTTGCGGGAGGTCCAAGAGACCCAGTACTTC.

Only a few counts were recorded for this clonotype. The V and J genes are TRBV7-9 and TRBJ1-6; D remains unclear. CDR3 size: 14 residues. Germline CDR1 reads SEHNR; CDR2 reads FQNEAQ (reference sequence). V was cut by 5 bases and J by 5 bases, with 10 bases left in between. The CDR3 spells CASSNQADNSPLHF. The CDR3 bases are TGTGCCAGCAGCAACCAAGCGGATAATTCACCCCTCCACTTT.

This clonotype was counted ten times or more. The J gene is TRBJ2-7, the V gene TRBV7-9; maybe TRBD1 (5 bases). V was clipped by 4 bases and J by 2 bases, with 15 bases between them. Germline CDR1 SEHNR, CDR2 FQNEAQ (reference sequence). This CDR3 has 15 amino acids. CDR3 region: CASSSRQPATYEQYF. The CDR3 nucleotides read TGTGCCAGCAGCTCTAGACAGCCCGCTACCTACGAGCAGTACTTC.

In its sample, this clonotype was seen many times. This chain links TRBV30 with TRBJ1-5; D may be TRBD1 (6 bases). Between the trimmed V and J ends, which lost 3 bases and 7 bases, there was a span of 19 bases. This CDR3 region has 15 residues. Germline V CDR1 and CDR2: GTSNPN, SVGIG (reference sequence). CDR3 nucleotide sequence: TGTGCCTGGAGCACTGGAACAGGGTTTGGGCAGCCCCAGCATTTT. Amino acid sequence: CAWSTGTGFGQPQHF. The whole variable domain, remainder taken from reference TRBV30 and TRBJ1-5, is SQTIHQWPATLVQPVGSPLSLECTVEGTSNPNLYWYRQAAGRGLQLLFYSVGIGQISSEVPQNLSASRPQDRQFILSSKKLLLSDSGFYLCAWSTGTGFGQPQHFGDGTRLSIL.